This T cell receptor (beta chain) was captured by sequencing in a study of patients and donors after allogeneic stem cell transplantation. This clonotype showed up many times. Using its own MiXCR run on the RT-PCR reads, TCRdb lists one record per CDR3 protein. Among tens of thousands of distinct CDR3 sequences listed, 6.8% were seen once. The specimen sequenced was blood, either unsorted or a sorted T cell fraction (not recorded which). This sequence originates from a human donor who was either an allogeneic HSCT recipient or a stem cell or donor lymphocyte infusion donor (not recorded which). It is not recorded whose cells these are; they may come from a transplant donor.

CDR3 loop: CATGGDRGGGYTF. For the CDR3, the DNA is TGTGCCACCGGGGGGGACAGGGGTGGTGGCTACACCTTC. This chain connects TRBV24-1 to TRBJ1-2, with 10 bases lining up with TRBD1. Germline V gene sequence: CDR1 KGHDR, CDR2 SFDVKD. This CDR3 has 13 amino acids. Germline trimming cut 9 bases from V and 7 bases from J; bases unmatched to any gene: 7.